The 15 T cell receptor beta chains presented below share a single source sample, sequenced in a study of blood T cell repertoires in COVID-19. This table comes from immunoSEQ multiplex PCR, and its TCRdb copy is limited to in-frame clones, with some not included. The table lists 150,000 to 200,000 clones, under 90% of them singletons, with roughly 15% in the top ten. The material sequenced was peripheral blood. These receptors all stem from a woman aged 70-85 years with COVID-19, enrolled during active disease.

The gene calls are TRBV11-2 and TRBJ2-3; TRBD2 matches at 11 bases. The CDR3 covers 17 residues. J lost 6 bases, V lost 1 base, and 9 bases had no gene match. From germline, CDR1 is SGHAT and CDR2 FQNNGV. The CDR3 DNA reads as TGTGCCAGCAGCTTAGTGGCGCTAGCGGGGGGCGGCGATACGCAGTATTTT. Its protein product is CASSLVALAGGGDTQYF.

The chain joins TRBV7-3 to TRBJ1-6; D not resolved. CDR1 and CDR2 (germline): SGHTA, FQGTGA. The V gene lost 4 bases and the J gene lost 3 bases, with 4 bases spanning the gap. The CDR3 has 13 residues. DNA of the CDR3: TGTGCCAGCAGCTCCCTCTATAATTCACCCCTCCACTTT. Protein: CASSSLYNSPLHF. The full variable domain, its missing parts supplied by reference TRBV7-3 and TRBJ1-6, is GAGVSQTPSNKVTEKGKYVELRCDPISGHTALYWYRQSLGQGPEFLIYFQGTGAADDSGLPNDRFFAVRPEGSVSTLKIQRTERGDSAVYLCASSSLYNSPLHFGNGTRLTVT.

CDR3 amino acids: CARGGRGEGEAFF. CDR3 coding DNA: TGTGCCAGAGGGGGACGGGGAGAAGGTGAAGCTTTCTTT. The rearrangement links TRBV2 to TRBJ1-1; TRBD1 might be the D (6 bases). This CDR3 is 13 amino acids long. Germline V CDR1 and CDR2: SNHLY, FYNNEI. The V gene lost 9 bases and the J gene lost 7 bases, with 18 bases spanning the gap.

The rearrangement joins TRBV11-2 to TRBJ2-1; D perhaps matches TRBD2 (5 bases). The germline gives CDR1 SGHAT, CDR2 FQNNGV. The CDR3 has 14 amino acids. Deletions cut 8 bases from V and 4 bases from J, with 15 bases between. CDR3 sequence (DNA): TGTGCCAGCGCGCGGACTGGAGGATACAATGAGCAGTTCTTC. This encodes CASARTGGYNEQFF.

The V gene is TRBV5-6, the J gene TRBJ1-2; D is perhaps TRBD1 (6 bases). This CDR3 is built from 15 residues. CDR1 and CDR2 (germline): SGHDT, YYEEEE. Trimming shortened V by 1 base and J by 3 bases, and 13 bases separated the two germline ends. This CDR3 is CASSLPRGYDYGYTF. In DNA, the CDR3 is TGTGCCAGCAGCTTGCCGAGGGGGTACGACTATGGCTACACCTTC.

The gene calls are TRBV5-4 and TRBJ1-2; perhaps TRBD1 as D (6 bases). The CDR3 extends over 14 amino acids. Trimming cost V 4 bases and J 8 bases, with 18 bases left between them. Germline-derived CDR1 and CDR2 are SGHNT and YYREEE (reference sequence). This CDR3 reads CASSATGYDVGYTF. CDR3 nucleotides: TGTGCCAGCAGCGCGACAGGATACGATGTAGGCTACACCTTC. Based on the CDR3 plus reference TRBV5-4 and TRBJ1-2, the full variable domain is ETGVTQSPTHLIKTRGQQVTLRCSSQSGHNTVSWYQQALGQGPQFIFQYYREEENGRGNFPPRFSGLQFPNYSSELNVNALELDDSALYLCASSATGYDVGYTFGSGTRLTVV.

This sequence joins TRBV10-2 and TRBJ1-1, with no clear D. Trimming took 5 bases from V and 5 from J, leaving 12 bases between them. CDR1 and CDR2 from the germline V gene are WSHSY and SAAADI. CDR3 length: 13 residues. CDR3 amino acids: CASSILGGTEAFF. The CDR3 nucleotides are TGCGCCAGCAGTATTCTGGGAGGGACTGAAGCTTTCTTT.

The V gene is TRBV6-5, the J gene TRBJ1-1; 7 positions match TRBD1. Trimming removed 5 bases from V and 5 bases from J; junction bases left unmatched: 8. The germline V gene has CDR1 MNHEY and CDR2 SVGAGI. The CDR3 runs 14 residues. This CDR3 reads CASSPGRGQTEAFF. The CDR3, as DNA: TGTGCCAGCAGTCCCGGGAGGGGGCAAACTGAAGCTTTCTTT.

The chain employs TRBV5-1 and TRBJ1-5; D gene ambiguous. Looked up from germline, CDR1 is SGHRS and CDR2 is YFSETQ. There are 15 residues in the CDR3. The V and J ends lost 0 bases and 5 bases respectively, with 12 bases between them. The CDR3: CASSLEGRRDQPQHF. DNA for the CDR3: TGCGCCAGCAGCTTGGAAGGGAGGAGAGATCAGCCCCAGCATTTT.

In nucleotides, the CDR3 is TGTGCCAGTAGGGAACTCAGACAGCGATCGTATAATTCACCCCTCCACTTT. Its translation is CASRELRQRSYNSPLHF. The chain has TRBV19 and TRBJ1-6; possibly TRBD1 for D (5 bases). From germline, CDR1 is LNHDA and CDR2 SQIVND (reference sequence). V dropped 6 bases and J dropped 4 bases, with 19 bases sitting between them. The CDR3 has 17 residues.

This clone was counted only a few times. This chain joins TRBV3-1 (or the pseudogene TRBV3-2) and TRBJ2-2; D is ambiguous. The length of the CDR3 is 12 residues. Trimming took off 3 bases at V and 7 bases at J, with 6 bases between the two ends. Germline loops: CDR1 LGHDT, CDR2 YNNKEL (reference sequence). CDR3 loop: CASSHPSGELFF. As DNA, the CDR3 is TGTGCCAGCAGCCACCCCAGCGGGGAGCTGTTTTTT.

V gene TRBV5-5 combines with J gene TRBJ1-5, with D perhaps TRBD1 (5 bases). The CDR3 spans 14 residues. Germline CDR1 SGHKS, CDR2 YYEKEE (reference sequence). The ends were cut back, 2 bases at V and 5 bases at J, with 11 bases in the middle. CDR3 DNA sequence: TGTGCCAGCAGCTTAAGGGGCCCAGATCAGCCCCAGCATTTT. As protein: CASSLRGPDQPQHF. Drawing the rest from reference TRBV5-5 and TRBJ1-5, the complete variable domain is DAGVTQSPTHLIKTRGQQVTLRCSPISGHKSVSWYQQVLGQGPQFIFQYYEKEERGRGNFPDRFSARQFPNYSSELNVNALLLGDSALYLCASSLRGPDQPQHFGDGTRLSIL.

The J gene is TRBJ2-6, the V gene TRBV11-3, with unresolved D. Per germline, CDR1 SGHNT and CDR2 YENEEA. The CDR3 runs to 14 residues. The germline V and J ends were trimmed by 11 bases and 1 base, with 12 bases remaining between them. The CDR3 nucleotides read TGTGCCCGAGCACGGTATTCTGGGGCCAACGTCCTGACTTTC. Translated: CARARYSGANVLTF. The variable domain in full, with the rest retrieved from reference TRBV11-3 and TRBJ2-6, is EAGVVQSPRYKIIEKKQPVAFWCNPISGHNTLYWYLQNLGQGPELLIRYENEEAVDDSQLPKDRFSAERLKGVDSTLKIQPAELGDSAVYLCARARYSGANVLTFGAGSRLTVL.

To note about this clone: Other DNA sequences within the sample encode an identical CDR3. The rearrangement links TRBV30 to TRBJ1-5; 9 bases are a match to TRBD1. V shed 1 base and J 2 bases; nucleotides not matched to a gene: 6. Germline CDR1 reads GTSNPN; CDR2 reads SVGIG (reference sequence). The CDR3 loop spans 16 amino acids. In nucleotides, the CDR3 is TGTGCCTGGAGTGCGGGACAGGGAACGGGCAATCAGCCCCAGCATTTT. Amino acids: CAWSAGQGTGNQPQHF.

The chain joins TRBV5-4 to TRBJ1-1; perhaps TRBD1 as D (5 bases). The V and J ends lost 6 bases and 2 bases respectively, with 14 bases between them. The CDR3 contains 14 residues. CDR1 is SGHNT, CDR2 YYREEE, per germline (reference sequence). CDR3: CASTSRGGNTEAFF. DNA of the CDR3: TGTGCCAGCACGTCGCGGGGGGGAAACACTGAAGCTTTCTTT.